Below are 9 T cell receptor beta chains sequenced from a single sample in a study of CD8+ T cells in alopecia areata. Treatment defined: oral pan-JAK inhibitor, 5-10 mg twice daily. Following extraction, RNA underwent reverse transcription to cDNA, which served as the sequencing template. Libraries were prepared by immunoSEQ multiplex PCR; TCRdb keeps only in-frame clonotypes and omits some of them. The table lists under 200,000 clones, less than 70% of them singletons. Here the sequenced sample was CD4+ T cells sorted from blood, taken at week 24, from a patient treated with tofacitinib. Receptor source: a human donor with alopecia areata.

This clone was observed a handful of times. The V and J genes are TRBV29-1 and TRBJ1-1, with TRBD1 identical over 9 bases. In germline, CDR1 is SQVTM, CDR2 ANQGSEA. The CDR3 length is 14 residues. V was clipped by 4 bases and J by 5 bases; unmatched bases: 8. In nucleotides, the CDR3 is TGCAGCGTTGGGGACAGGGCTTTTGCAACTGAAGCTTTCTTT. Translated, it gives CSVGDRAFATEAFF.

V usage is TRBV7-2 and J usage is TRBJ2-7, with a possible D match to TRBD2 (6 bases). Germline values: CDR1 SGHTA, CDR2 FQGNSA. This CDR3 has 15 residues. The V gene lost 0 bases and the J gene lost 3 bases, with 12 bases spanning the gap. The CDR3 sequence is CASSLAARDVYEQYF. Written as DNA, the CDR3 is TGTGCCAGCAGCTTAGCAGCGCGGGATGTCTACGAGCAGTACTTC.

The chain couples TRBV7-9 to TRBJ1-2; D is undetermined. The germline V and J ends were trimmed by 0 bases and 4 bases, with 0 bases remaining between them. Germline V gene sequence: CDR1 SEHNR, CDR2 FQNEAQ (reference sequence). This CDR3 is 11 amino acids long. In nucleotides, the CDR3 is TGTGCCAGCAGCTTAGCCTATGGCTACACCTTC. Encoded protein: CASSLAYGYTF.

The V call is TRBV28, the J call TRBJ2-1; the D gene could be TRBD1 or TRBD2 (5 bases each). CDR1 is MDHEN, CDR2 SYDVKM, per germline. The V gene lost 7 bases and the J gene lost 0 bases, with 19 bases spanning the gap. The CDR3 contains 17 residues. CDR3 loop: CASTSAGDPSSYNEQFF. The CDR3, as DNA: TGTGCCAGCACCTCGGCCGGGGACCCCAGCTCCTACAATGAGCAGTTCTTC. The variable domain in full, completed from reference TRBV28 and TRBJ2-1, reads DVKVTQSSRYLVKRTGEKVFLECVQDMDHENMFWYRQDPGLGLRLIYFSYDVKMKEKGDIPEGYSVSREKKERFSLILESASTNQTSMYLCASTSAGDPSSYNEQFFGPGTRLTVL.

V is TRBV29-1 and J is TRBJ2-7; tentative D call: TRBD1 (5 bases). The length of the CDR3 is 14 residues. Germline assignment: CDR1 SQVTM and CDR2 ANQGSEA. The germline V and J ends were trimmed by 6 bases and 1 base, with 16 bases remaining between them. The DNA for the CDR3 is TGCAGCGTCTATGTGGGGCCGTCATCCTACGAGCAGTACTTC. Translating it yields CSVYVGPSSYEQYF.

This chain connects TRBV29-1 to TRBJ2-5, with D uncertain. The germline CDR1 and CDR2 sequences are SQVTM and ANQGSEA. The CDR3 runs to 12 residues. The V and J ends lost 4 bases and 1 base respectively, with 7 bases between them. CDR3 amino acids: CSVVGSQETQYF. CDR3 bases: TGCAGCGTTGTGGGCAGCCAAGAGACCCAGTACTTC.

V and J are TRBV30 and TRBJ2-5; D gene uncertain. Per the germline V gene, CDR1 is GTSNPN and CDR2 is SVGIG (reference sequence). Trimming left V 1 base short and J 8 bases short, with 8 bases between. This CDR3 is built from 11 residues. CDR3 sequence reads: CAWSAPDTQYF. CDR3 in DNA: TGTGCCTGGAGTGCCCCGGACACCCAGTACTTC. Full variable domain (remainder filled in from reference TRBV30 and TRBJ2-5): SQTIHQWPATLVQPVGSPLSLECTVEGTSNPNLYWYRQAAGRGLQLLFYSVGIGQISSEVPQNLSASRPQDRQFILSSKKLLLSDSGFYLCAWSAPDTQYFGPGTRLLVL.

The chain combines TRBV30 with TRBJ1-2; D unclear. Germline CDR1 and CDR2: GTSNPN and SVGIG (reference sequence). This CDR3 has 12 amino acids. Trimming shortened V by 0 bases and J by 7 bases, and 9 bases separated the two germline ends. In DNA form, the CDR3 reads TGTGCCTGGAGTGTACCCCGGGGTGGCTACACCTTC. Protein product: CAWSVPRGGYTF.

This clone turned up a few times. The chain combines TRBV2 with TRBJ2-3, with 7 bases aligning to TRBD2. The CDR3 extends over 13 amino acids. Unmatched junction bases numbered 2, after V lost 7 bases and J lost 1 base. The germline gives CDR1 SNHLY, CDR2 FYNNEI. The CDR3 reads CASTSGGTDTQYF. CDR3 nucleotide sequence: TGTGCCAGCACAAGCGGGGGCACAGATACGCAGTATTTT.